Below are 19 T cell receptor beta chains sequenced from a single sample in a study of CD8+ T cells in alopecia areata. cDNA serving as the sequencing template came from extracted, reverse transcribed RNA. TCRdb's copy holds only in-frame clones and misses some; the assay was immunoSEQ multiplex PCR. The table lists about 200,000 clones, 56% of them singletons. Sequencing was done on a sample of CD8+ T cells sorted from blood. The receptors originated from a human donor in good health.

This clone has a handful of counts. V is TRBV29-1 and J is TRBJ1-2; D is ambiguous. The CDR3 has 15 amino acids. V lost 0 bases and J 3 bases, leaving 14 bases between the germline ends. In germline, CDR1 is SQVTM, CDR2 ANQGSEA. The CDR3 spells CSVEDPGRSYYGYTF. The DNA of the CDR3 is TGCAGCGTTGAAGATCCTGGCAGGTCCTACTATGGCTACACCTTC.

The chain carries TRBV2 and TRBJ1-2; 10 bases align to TRBD1. V lost 4 bases to trimming and J lost 6 bases; unmatched junction nucleotides: 8. The CDR3 has 15 amino acids. Per germline, CDR1 SNHLY and CDR2 FYNNEI. The CDR3 DNA reads TGTGCCAGCAGTGGATCCATCGACAGGGGGCATGGCTACACCTTC. It encodes CASSGSIDRGHGYTF. The full variable domain, completed using reference TRBV2 and TRBJ1-2, is EPEVTQTPSHQVTQMGQEVILRCVPISNHLYFYWYRQILGQKVEFLVSFYNNEISEKSEIFDDQFSVERPDGSNFTLKIRSTKLEDSAMYFCASSGSIDRGHGYTFGSGTRLTVV.

The rearrangement joins TRBV29-1 to TRBJ2-3; 11 bases fit TRBD1. From germline, CDR1 is SQVTM and CDR2 ANQGSEA. Trimming cost V 2 bases and J 6 bases; bases outside gene matches: 7. The CDR3 is 15 amino acids. The CDR3: CSVEPRTGGIDTQYF. The CDR3 DNA reads TGCAGCGTTGAACCCCGGACAGGGGGCATTGATACGCAGTATTTT.

The V call is TRBV5-4, the J call TRBJ1-1; D unclear. V was shortened by 4 bases and J by 1 base, with 8 bases between the two germline ends. This CDR3 has 13 amino acids. Germline V gene sequence: CDR1 SGHNT, CDR2 YYREEE (reference sequence). The CDR3 is CASSEGGNTEAFF. The CDR3 bases are TGTGCCAGCAGCGAGGGAGGGAACACTGAAGCTTTCTTT.

This clone was seen a few times. This chain uses TRBV29-1 with TRBJ1-4; D perhaps matches TRBD1 (6 bases). The germline gives CDR1 SQVTM, CDR2 ANQGSEA. V was trimmed by 6 bases and J by 4 bases, leaving 15 bases between them. This CDR3 region has 14 residues. CDR3 coding DNA: TGCAGCGTACCCGGGCGGACAGATAATGAAAAACTGTTTTTT. Residues: CSVPGRTDNEKLFF.

The gene calls are TRBV27 and TRBJ2-7, with 7 bases identical to TRBD1. V was pared by 6 bases and J by 1 base, with 3 bases of the junction left unmatched. This CDR3 spans 13 amino acids. Germline V gene sequence: CDR1 MNHEY, CDR2 SMNVEV (reference sequence). The CDR3 here is CASRMGQSYEQYF. As DNA, the CDR3 is TGTGCCAGCAGAATGGGACAGTCCTACGAGCAGTACTTC.

The chain joins TRBV5-4 to TRBJ1-1, with a weak D call TRBD1 (6 bases). The CDR3 totals 13 residues. The V gene lost 0 bases and the J gene lost 8 bases, with 11 bases spanning the gap. Looked up from germline, CDR1 is SGHNT and CDR2 is YYREEE (reference sequence). CDR3 coding DNA: TGTGCCAGCAGCTTGGCCAAGGGGGTCGAAGCTTTCTTT. Translating it yields CASSLAKGVEAFF.

Only a few counts were recorded for this clone. The CDR3 region has the DNA TGTGCCACCAGCAGAGATTTTGGGAGTCAGAACACCGGGGAGCTGTTTTTT. It encodes CATSRDFGSQNTGELFF. The V and J genes are TRBV15 and TRBJ2-2; a weak D match, TRBD2 (5 bases). The CDR3 loop spans 17 amino acids. The germline V and J ends were trimmed by 0 bases and 1 base, with 12 bases remaining between them. Germline CDR1 reads LNHNV; CDR2 reads YYDKDF (reference sequence).

The genes are TRBV9 and TRBJ2-3; tentatively, D is TRBD1 (5 bases). Germline V gives CDR1 SGDLS, CDR2 YYNGEE. The CDR3 extends over 14 amino acids. V was shortened by 3 bases and J by 6 bases, with 14 bases between the two germline ends. CDR3: CASSALARADTQYF. DNA of the CDR3: TGTGCCAGCAGCGCCCTCGCCAGGGCCGATACGCAGTATTTT.

J is TRBJ2-5 and V is TRBV13; 10 bases fit TRBD2. CDR1 and CDR2 from the germline V gene are PRHDT and FYEKMQ (reference sequence). V trimming: 5 bases; J trimming: 3 bases; junction bases outside the gene matches: 6. The CDR3 extends over 15 amino acids. The CDR3 DNA follows: TGTGCCAGCAGCACAGCGGGGGGGCCGAAAGAGACCCAGTACTTC. Translation gives CASSTAGGPKETQYF.

The chain carries TRBV5-1 and TRBJ1-1, with D tentatively TRBD1 (5 bases). The CDR3 has 11 amino acids. With 5 bases removed from V and 6 bases from J, the gap between germline ends came to 8 bases. The germline V gene has CDR1 SGHRS and CDR2 YFSETQ. The CDR3 nucleotides read TGCGCCAGCAGACTGGGGCCTGAAGCTTTCTTT. This gives the protein CASRLGPEAFF.

The V and J genes are TRBV4-2 and TRBJ2-1, with D possibly being TRBD1 or TRBD2 (5 bases each). The germline V gene encodes CDR1 LGHNA and CDR2 YNFKEQ. Trimming shortened V by 0 bases and J by 6 bases, and 12 bases separated the two germline ends. This CDR3 has 15 residues. The CDR3 spells CASSQESGAGNEQFF. As DNA, the CDR3 is TGTGCCAGCAGCCAAGAATCCGGGGCGGGCAATGAGCAGTTCTTC.

V gene TRBV5-6 combines with J gene TRBJ2-5; TRBD1 might be the D (5 bases). This CDR3 is 15 amino acids long. Germline V CDR1 and CDR2: SGHDT, YYEEEE. The ends were cut back, 0 bases at V and 5 bases at J, with 14 bases in the middle. Here the CDR3 DNA reads TGTGCCAGCAGCTTGGGATCGGACATCTCGGAGACCCAGTACTTC. It is translated as CASSLGSDISETQYF.

This clone showed up just a few times. This chain connects TRBV13 to TRBJ1-1; D is perhaps TRBD1 (5 bases). The germline V and J ends were trimmed by 5 bases and 0 bases, with 10 bases remaining between them. CDR3 length equals 14 residues. Germline CDR1 is PRHDT and CDR2 is FYEKMQ (reference sequence). The CDR3, as DNA: TGTGCCAGCAGCCTACGACAGATGAACACTGAAGCTTTCTTT. Amino acids: CASSLRQMNTEAFF.

The chain combines TRBV29-1 with TRBJ2-7; D is perhaps TRBD1 or TRBD2 (5 bases each). The CDR3 totals 13 residues. Trimming took 5 bases from V and 0 from J, leaving 11 bases between them. Germline assignment: CDR1 SQVTM and CDR2 ANQGSEA. The CDR3 bases are TGCAGCGTTCTAAGGGGACCCTCCTACGAGCAGTACTTC. This sequence encodes CSVLRGPSYEQYF.

This chain links TRBV11-2 with TRBJ2-3; D is ambiguous. Trimming removed 3 bases at V and 3 bases at J, with 7 bases between. The CDR3 is made up of 13 amino acids. Germline CDR1 and CDR2: SGHAT and FQNNGV. CDR3 region: CASSFFGTDTQYF. The CDR3 DNA sequence: TGTGCCAGCAGCTTTTTCGGGACAGATACGCAGTATTTT.

A few counts support this clone. This chain connects TRBV4-1 to TRBJ1-5, with 8 bases that match TRBD1. Germline assignment: CDR1 MGHRA and CDR2 YSYEKL. The V segment lost 1 base and the J segment 6 bases; nucleotides outside the gene matches: 5. The CDR3 length is 15 residues. CDR3 protein: CASSQVDRGAQPQHF. The CDR3 DNA reads as TGCGCCAGCAGCCAAGTAGACAGGGGTGCTCAGCCCCAGCATTTT.

The rearrangement links TRBV4-1 to TRBJ2-7; possibly TRBD1 for D (5 bases). Germline CDR1 reads MGHRA; CDR2 reads YSYEKL. Deletions cut 1 base from V and 6 bases from J, with 16 bases between. The CDR3 extends over 15 amino acids. This CDR3 reads CASSQVSGRAVEQYF. As DNA, the CDR3 is TGCGCCAGCAGCCAAGTGTCGGGCAGGGCGGTCGAGCAGTACTTC.

The gene calls are TRBV6-5 and TRBJ2-5; D may be TRBD1 (7 bases). Germline V gene sequence: CDR1 MNHEY, CDR2 SVGAGI. V lost 6 bases and J 9 bases, leaving 20 bases between the germline ends. This CDR3 has 14 amino acids. The CDR3 coding sequence is TGTGCCAGCAGCTTGGGAGGAGGGGGCAATCCCCAGTACTTC. This codes for CASSLGGGGNPQYF.